This note documents a single TCR beta chain sequence. Healthy bone marrow donors made up the donors. This specimen comes from a study of cytomegalovirus exposure and HLA in healthy donors. PCR employed 60 Vbeta and 13 Jbeta primers. Sequencing used immunoSEQ multiplex PCR; TCRdb keeps in-frame clones, though not all of them. In the table there are roughly 200,000 clones, more than 80% of which are singletons. CDR3 length: 16 residues. Germline values: CDR1 SGHDN, CDR2 FVKESK. V shed 0 bases, J shed 4 bases, and the junction held 5 bases outside the gene matches. Sequenced material: PBMCs. The TCR comes from a man younger than 45 in good health and CMV-seronegative. V usage is TRBV14 and J usage is TRBJ2-5; 10 bases agree with TRBD2. CDR3 protein: CASSQDQGLARETQYF. CDR3 DNA sequence: TGTGCCAGCAGCCAAGATCAGGGACTAGCGCGAGAGACCCAGTACTTC. The full variable domain, with the rest looked up from reference TRBV14 and TRBJ2-5, is EAGVTQFPSHSVIEKGQTVTLRCDPISGHDNLYWYRRVMGKEIKFLLHFVKESKQDESGMPNNRFLAERTGGTYSTLKVQPAELEDSGVYFCASSQDQGLARETQYFGPGTRLLVL.